Presented here are 22 T cell receptor beta chains from one specimen sequenced in a study of T cell responses to AZD1222 COVID-19 vaccine (dated by TCRdb to about 2021). The receptor library was made with the immunoSEQ multiplex PCR assay. Sourced from immuneACCESS, this table was stored by TCRdb with only in-frame sequences that have V and J called. A share of the clones is absent; for the studies checked, an unresolved V gene accounts for under half, and the remainder has no known explanation. Here the sample has under 70,000 clones; 79% occur a single time. The ten most abundant clones make up over 20% of the sample. This specimen's time point label, interpreted: baseline before first vaccination. The meaning of the sample's treatment or condition label: meningococcal conjugate vaccine given as trial control. The source was peripheral blood, collected on day 0 of MenACWY control vaccination. The receptors shown here come from an adult in good health.

V gene TRBV9 combines with J gene TRBJ2-2; D possibly uses TRBD1 or TRBD2 (6 bases each). The germline V gene encodes CDR1 SGDLS and CDR2 YYNGEE. V shed 2 bases and J shed 0 bases, with 11 bases lying between them. This CDR3 is 16 amino acids long. This CDR3 reads CASSVGAGSNTGELFF. In nucleotides, the CDR3 is TGTGCCAGCAGCGTGGGGGCGGGGTCGAACACCGGGGAGCTGTTTTTT.

The rearrangement joins TRBV5-1 to TRBJ2-1, with D unclear. With 3 bases removed from V and 10 bases from J, the gap between germline ends came to 17 bases. Germline V gene sequence: CDR1 SGHRS, CDR2 YFSETQ. CDR3 size: 14 residues. This CDR3 reads CASSSRPRVEEQFF. CDR3 coding DNA: TGCGCCAGCAGCTCCAGGCCACGAGTGGAAGAGCAGTTCTTC.

The chain uses TRBV11-2 and TRBJ2-1; no definite D call. This CDR3 is built from 13 residues. Germline V gene sequence: CDR1 SGHAT, CDR2 FQNNGV. Trimming cost V 3 bases and J 7 bases, with 10 bases left between them. The CDR3 reads CASSFEVPNEQFF. CDR3 DNA sequence: TGTGCCAGCAGCTTCGAGGTCCCGAATGAGCAGTTCTTC.

The rearrangement uses TRBV5-4 and TRBJ1-2; D unresolved. Germline values: CDR1 SGHNT, CDR2 YYREEE (reference sequence). The CDR3 loop spans 13 amino acids. The germline V and J ends were trimmed by 0 bases and 8 bases, with 11 bases remaining between them. The CDR3 nucleotides are TGTGCCAGCAGCTTGGGGCCTTTGAAGGGCTACACCTTC. Its protein product is CASSLGPLKGYTF.

CDR3 loop: CAIRIGNTDTQYF. CDR3 sequence (DNA): TGTGCCATCAGGATAGGAAACACAGATACGCAGTATTTT. This chain joins TRBV19 and TRBJ2-3; no definite D call. Trimming left V 10 bases short and J 2 bases short, with 13 bases between. Germline V gives CDR1 LNHDA, CDR2 SQIVND (reference sequence). The CDR3 has 13 residues.

The chain combines TRBV7-2 with TRBJ2-3, with TRBD2 identical over 8 bases. Germline V lookup: CDR1 SGHTA, CDR2 FQGNSA. This CDR3 has 17 residues. Trimming removed 3 bases from V and 0 bases from J; junction bases left unmatched: 8. The CDR3 sequence is CASSFNRGGRSTDTQYF. For the CDR3, the DNA is TGTGCCAGCAGCTTCAACCGTGGCGGGAGGAGCACAGATACGCAGTATTTT.

This clone was detected only once. The V gene is TRBV6-6, the J gene TRBJ1-1, with no clear D. The CDR3 runs to 13 residues. Germline V CDR1 and CDR2: MNHNY, SVGAGI (reference sequence). Trimming stripped 2 bases from V and 5 bases from J, with 9 bases between. CDR3 nucleotide sequence: TGTGCCAGCAGTTACAAAAGGGATACTGAAGCTTTCTTT. It specifies CASSYKRDTEAFF.

The rearrangement joins TRBV9 to TRBJ1-3; D call uncertain. CDR1 is SGDLS, CDR2 YYNGEE, per germline. V lost 0 bases, J lost 4 bases, and 11 bases lay in between. The CDR3 extends over 15 amino acids. CDR3 nucleotides: TGTGCCAGCAGCGTAGAATCGGGTTCAGGAAACACCATATATTTT. Amino acids: CASSVESGSGNTIYF.

The CDR3 nucleotides are TGTGCCAGCGGTCGGACGGGCCTTATCACAGATACGCAGTATTTT. Its protein is CASGRTGLITDTQYF. The chain recombines TRBV11-2 with TRBJ2-3; D is ambiguous. Germline CDR1 is SGHAT and CDR2 is FQNNGV. The CDR3 is 15 amino acids. V was trimmed by 8 bases and J by 2 bases, leaving 17 bases between them.

This clone showed up just a few times. V usage is TRBV5-6 and J usage is TRBJ2-7; 7 bases align to TRBD1. The germline V gene encodes CDR1 SGHDT and CDR2 YYEEEE. The ends lost 2 bases at V and 5 bases at J; junction bases unmatched: 4. CDR3 length equals 13 residues. The CDR3 bases are TGTGCCAGCAGCTTACAGGGGATCAACGAGCAGTACTTC. Translation: CASSLQGINEQYF.

The chain is built from TRBV27 and TRBJ2-7; D is tentatively TRBD1 or TRBD2 (5 bases each). CDR1 and CDR2 from the germline V gene are MNHEY and SMNVEV (reference sequence). The CDR3 consists of 13 residues. Trimming took off 3 bases at V and 9 bases at J, with 15 bases between the two ends. The CDR3 sequence is CASSLTSGGLQYF. The DNA for the CDR3 is TGTGCCAGCAGTTTGACGTCTGGGGGATTGCAGTACTTC.

The CDR3 spells CASSLDSGTLDEQYF. CDR3 nucleotides: TGTGCCAGCAGTCTAGACAGTGGAACCTTGGACGAGCAGTACTTC. V and J are TRBV6-5 and TRBJ2-7; D possibly corresponds to TRBD1 (5 bases). Trimming removed 5 bases from V and 5 bases from J, with 19 bases in between. This CDR3 spans 15 amino acids. From germline, CDR1 is MNHEY and CDR2 SVGAGI.

The chain is built from TRBV5-1 and TRBJ2-2; D is possibly TRBD2 (6 bases). The CDR3 is made up of 16 amino acids. Per the germline V gene, CDR1 is SGHRS and CDR2 is YFSETQ. V was shortened by 5 bases and J by 1 base, with 15 bases between the two germline ends. The CDR3 DNA reads TGCGCCAGCAGGGGGTCAGCCGGGGGGAACACCGGGGAGCTGTTTTTT. Translated, it gives CASRGSAGGNTGELFF.

The V gene is TRBV29-1, the J gene TRBJ1-3, with a weak D call TRBD1 (5 bases). Germline V lookup: CDR1 SQVTM, CDR2 ANQGSEA. The CDR3 covers 14 residues. The V and J ends lost 5 bases and 2 bases respectively, with 13 bases between them. The CDR3: CSVQVGTTGNTIYF. The CDR3 bases are TGCAGCGTTCAGGTTGGGACTACTGGAAACACCATATATTTT. Using reference TRBV29-1 and TRBJ1-3 for the parts outside the CDR3, the full variable domain is SAVISQKPSRDICQRGTSLTIQCQVDSQVTMMFWYRQQPGQSLTLIATANQGSEATYESGFVIDKFPISRPNLTFSTLTVSNMSPEDSSIYLCSVQVGTTGNTIYFGEGSWLTVV.

J is TRBJ2-2 and V is TRBV19; D might be TRBD1 (6 bases). Germline V gene sequence: CDR1 LNHDA, CDR2 SQIVND (reference sequence). The CDR3 has 15 amino acids. Trimming stripped 2 bases from V and 2 bases from J, with 9 bases between. CDR3 sequence: CASSIQGPNTGELFF. The DNA of the CDR3 is TGTGCCAGTAGTATACAGGGGCCCAACACCGGGGAGCTGTTTTTT.

This clone has a count of ten or more. V and J are TRBV19 and TRBJ2-2; 8 nucleotides align to TRBD1. V shed 4 bases and J 8 bases; nucleotides not matched to a gene: 6. Germline CDR1 reads LNHDA; CDR2 reads SQIVND (reference sequence). The CDR3 has 14 residues. CDR3 in amino acids: CASSKSDRAGELFF. CDR3 coding DNA: TGTGCCAGTAGTAAGTCGGACAGGGCAGGGGAGCTGTTTTTT.

The J gene is TRBJ2-1, the V gene TRBV30, with 9 bases lining up with TRBD2. Germline values: CDR1 GTSNPN, CDR2 SVGIG (reference sequence). V lost 0 bases and J lost 5; bases outside the gene matches: 11. The CDR3 is 17 amino acids. CDR3 DNA: TGTGCCTGGAGTGTACTCGGTGTAGCGGGGGAGGACAATGAGCAGTTCTTC. It translates to CAWSVLGVAGEDNEQFF.

This clone has a handful of counts. The chain couples TRBV6-1 to TRBJ2-1; TRBD1 matches at 8 bases. Germline CDR1 and CDR2: MNHNS and SASEGT. This CDR3 comprises 15 residues. After removal of 1 base from V and 5 bases from J, the junction contained 4 bases not matched to a gene. The CDR3 sequence: CASSEGTGTHNEQFF. In nucleotides, the CDR3 is TGTGCCAGCAGTGAAGGGACAGGGACGCACAATGAGCAGTTCTTC.

The chain carries TRBV4-2 and TRBJ2-3; D call uncertain. V lost 1 base, J lost 4 bases, and 3 bases lay in between. CDR1 and CDR2 from the germline V gene are LGHNA and YNFKEQ. CDR3 length: 12 residues. The CDR3 reads CASSQGSDTQYF. CDR3 bases: TGTGCCAGCAGCCAAGGTTCAGATACGCAGTATTTT.

V gene TRBV6-5 combines with J gene TRBJ1-4; unclear D gene. Trimming took 10 bases from V and 1 from J, leaving 7 bases between them. Germline V gives CDR1 MNHEY, CDR2 SVGAGI. The CDR3 extends over 12 amino acids. The CDR3 loop reads CATHGTNEKLFF. Written as DNA, the CDR3 is TGTGCCACCCACGGAACTAATGAAAAACTGTTTTTT.

This clone was seen only a few times. This chain uses TRBV7-8 with TRBJ1-4; 9 nucleotides match TRBD1. Germline CDR1 is SGHVS and CDR2 is FQNEAQ. The CDR3 spans 15 residues. Trimming at V came to 5 bases and at J to 7 bases, leaving 8 bases not matched to a gene. The CDR3 here is CASSPRDRVREKLFF. The CDR3 DNA sequence: TGTGCCAGCAGCCCCCGGGACAGGGTTCGTGAAAAACTGTTTTTT. The full variable domain, completed using reference TRBV7-8 and TRBJ1-4, is GAGVSQSPRYKVAKRGQDVALRCDPISGHVSLFWYQQALGQGPEFLTYFQNEAQLDKSGLPSDRFFAERPEGSVSTLKIQRTQQEDSAVYLCASSPRDRVREKLFFGSGTQLSVL.

The chain is built from TRBV12-3 or TRBV12-4 and TRBJ2-5; D is undetermined. The CDR3 is 13 amino acids. With 2 bases removed from V and 2 bases from J, the gap between germline ends came to 6 bases. CDR3 residues: CASSLYAQETQYF. CDR3 DNA sequence: TGTGCCAGCAGTTTATACGCGCAAGAGACCCAGTACTTC.